The clone carrying this T cell receptor delta chain was seen only a few times. Its antigen is unknown. Since a far larger clone is one base different, this is likely a read error. The sample has other DNA sequences that encode this CDR3 too. From germline, CDR1 is TVYSNPD and CDR2 GDNSRS (reference sequence). Trimming at V came to 0 bases and at J to 2 bases, leaving 33 bases not matched to a gene. The CDR3 consists of 25 residues. Bulk repertoires came from Vgamma9/Vdelta2+ or Vdelta2-negative gammadelta T cells flow-sorted from PBMC. The source of the sample is a study of γδ T cells in repeated Plasmodium falciparum infection. Study results and caveats: Vgamma9/Vdelta2+ T cells showed a stable polyclonal repertoire with shared TCRgamma sequences.

TCRdb fed the multiplex PCR reads to CATT. Of some 51,000 delta-chain clones listed, 1.9% are singletons. Sequencing was done on a sample of gamma-delta T cells from blood. V is TRDV3 and J is TRDJ1, with 13 bases that match TRDD3. This sequence originates from a pool of human donors (malaria-infected and uninfected, not separated). The CDR3 loop is CAFRIVTTSFSYWGIRVKNTDKLIF. The CDR3 bases are TGTGCCTTTAGGATTGTTACTACCTCCTTTTCGTACTGGGGGATACGCGTTAAGAATACCGATAAACTCATCTTT.